This TCR beta chain appears in the sequencing data of a study of shared clonotypes between healthy human individuals. Study results and limitations: Memory subsets generally showed smaller estimated richness than naive subsets did.

In the case of this clone: Antigen: not known.

The authors loaded roughly 200 ng DNA, roughly 27,000 T cell genomes, into sorted-subset replicate PCRs. Repertoires were generated with immunoSEQ multiplex PCR, while TCRdb's copy carries only in-frame clones and drops some. The data contain millions of clones, around 96% of them singletons. Germline CDR1 is SGHTA and CDR2 is FQGNSA. Trimming took 4 bases from V and 1 from J, leaving 18 bases between them. The length of the CDR3 is 17 residues. CD8 cells regarded as naive lacked CD45RO, were positively chosen for CCR7, and omitted terminally differentiated effector memory CD45RA+ cells. The sequenced sample consisted of naive CD8+ T cells sorted from blood. The V call is TRBV7-2, the J call TRBJ2-3; the D gene is possibly TRBD2 (7 bases). The sequence was collected from a young man in good health. The CDR3 region is CASSWIGGLAGTDTQYF. The CDR3 DNA reads TGTGCCAGCAGCTGGATAGGGGGTCTAGCGGGCACAGATACGCAGTATTTT.